Listed below are T cell receptor beta chains from one sample, sequenced in a study of low-dose radiotherapy and immunotherapy resistance in tumors. TCRdb reanalysed the reads using MiXCR and keeps one entry per CDR3 protein. Altogether 45,000 or so distinct CDR3 sequences are present, less than 30% being singletons, with the ten largest covering roughly a tenth. The material was PBMCs, obtained after low-dose radiotherapy plus immunotherapy. The receptor set was obtained from a male donor with prostate cancer. Each CDR3 is given with its conserved first and last residue. A D gene is named only where the DNA matches it firmly. Only part of the rows carry a size: once, few, many, or a class if the clone is expanded.

TRBJ2-5	13	-	TRBV30	many	TGTGCCTGGCACGGGACTGGCGTGGAGACCCAGTACTTC	CAWHGTGVETQYF
TRBJ1-2	14	TRBD1	TRBV20-1	-	TGCAGTGCTAGAAGGGACAGTTTTTTCTATGGCTACACCTTC	CSARRDSFFYGYTF
TRBJ2-1	15	TRBD2	TRBV20-1	many	TGCAGTGCTAGAGATCTGGCGGGGGGAAACTTTGAGCAGTTCTTC	CSARDLAGGNFEQFF
TRBJ2-3	16	-	TRBV11-2	many	TGTGCCAGCAGCTTAGATTCGCGGGCCAGCACAGATACGCAGTATTTT	CASSLDSRASTDTQYF
TRBJ2-5	13	-	TRBV4-1	many	TGCGCCAGCAGCCAACTTTCCGGAGAGACCCAGTACTTC	CASSQLSGETQYF
TRBJ1-2	13	-	TRBV27	many	TGTGCCAGCAGTTCTGGCAGAGCTTATGGCTACACCTTC	CASSSGRAYGYTF
TRBJ2-7	14	-	TRBV6-2/TRBV6-3	many	TGTGCCAGCAGTTTAGTTCGGGGCCCCTACGAGCAGTACTTC	CASSLVRGPYEQYF
TRBJ2-3	16	TRBD2	TRBV19	many	TGTGCCAGTAGTTCACCAGCGGGGGCTTTAGGAGATACGCAGTATTTT	CASSSPAGALGDTQYF
TRBJ2-1	16	TRBD2	TRBV28	once	TGTGCCAGCAGTTTCCCCGGACTAGCGGGGGTGGGTGAGCAGTTCTTC	CASSFPGLAGVGEQFF
TRBJ1-2	16	-	TRBV7-9	many	TGTGCCAGCAGCTGGGGGGGGGCCGGAGGCAACTATGGCTACACCTTC	CASSWGGAGGNYGYTF
TRBJ2-2	12	-	TRBV5-1	many	TGCGCCAGCAGCTTGGGTCCCGGGGAGCTGTTTTTT	CASSLGPGELFF
TRBJ2-7	15	TRBD1	TRBV14	-	TGTGCCAGCAGCCAAGCCGGGACAGAAAGCTACGAGCAGTACTTC	CASSQAGTESYEQYF
TRBJ2-2	15	-	TRBV29-1	-	-	CSVPDRERAGELFFF
TRBJ2-3	13	-	TRBV2	many	TGTGCCAGCAGCGAACAACTCACAGATACGCAGTATTTT	CASSEQLTDTQYF
TRBJ2-3	16	TRBD2	TRBV11-2	many	TGTGCCAGCACCCCGGAGAGCGGGAGCTTCACAGATACGCAGTATTTT	CASTPESGSFTDTQYF
TRBJ2-5	16	-	TRBV7-6	many	TGTGCCAGCAGCGCCCCGTATCGGACTACCCAAGAGACCCAGTACTTC	CASSAPYRTTQETQYF
TRBJ2-7	18	-	TRBV19	many	TGTGCCAGTAGTATTCTTTTCGGCCGGGACGAGAGCTCCTACGAGCAGTACTTC	CASSILFGRDESSYEQYF
TRBJ2-7	17	-	TRBV28	-	TGTGCCAGCAGTTTATTGGGGGCGGCGGGGAGTCACTACGAGCAGTACTTC	CASSLLGAAGSHYEQYF
TRBJ1-1	15	-	TRBV28	many	TGTGCCAGCAGTTTGACAGGCGTTAGGGGCACTGAAGCTTTCTTT	CASSLTGVRGTEAFF
TRBJ2-5	17	-	TRBV1	many	TGCACCAGCAGCCAAGGAGACACTATTGGGGGCGGAGAGACCCAGTACTTC	CTSSQGDTIGGGETQYF
TRBJ2-1	15	-	TRBV19	many	TGTGCCAGTAGTATAGAACGGATCTCCTACAATGAGCAGTTCTTC	CASSIERISYNEQFF
TRBJ1-1	17	-	TRBV19	many	TGTGCCAGTAGTATAACCCGTGGGGGGCGACGGGTGACTGAAGCTTTCTTT	CASSITRGGRRVTEAFF
TRBJ1-5	16	-	TRBV5-5	medium-sized	TGCGCCAGCAGCCAATGGGGCTCTGGAAGCAATCAGCCCCAGCATTTT	CASSQWGSGSNQPQHF
TRBJ2-1	19	-	TRBV7-2	many	TGTGCCAGCAGCCACAGGGGGGGGCTAGCGGTTAGCTCCTACAATGAGCAGTTCTTC	CASSHRGGLAVSSYNEQFF
TRBJ1-1	12	-	TRBV27	many	TGTGCCAGCAGTTCAGGGCTAGGAGGGGCTTTCTTT	CASSSGLGGAFF
TRBJ2-2	13	-	TRBV6-1	many	TGTGCCACTTCACCGGTGCACACCGGGGAGCTGTTTTTT	CATSPVHTGELFF
TRBJ2-5	16	TRBD1	TRBV5-1	many	TGCGCCAGCAGCTTGGCGGGAACAGGGGGCGAAGAGACCCAGTACTTC	CASSLAGTGGEETQYF
TRBJ2-1	15	-	TRBV5-1	-	TGCGCCAGCAGCTTGGTAGGGGGGCAAGGCAATGAGCAGTTCTTC	CASSLVGGQGNEQFF
TRBJ2-7	18	TRBD2	TRBV3-1	many	TGTGCCAGCAGCCAAGATGGGGCCACTAGCGGGAGGATCTACGAGCAGTACTTC	CASSQDGATSGRIYEQYF
TRBJ2-7	12	-	TRBV10-1	many	TGCGCCAGCAGTGAGGACGGCTACGAGCAGTACTTC	CASSEDGYEQYF
TRBJ2-1	14	-	TRBV27	many	TGTGCCAGCAGCCCAGGCACTTCTTACAATGAGCAGTTCTTC	CASSPGTSYNEQFF
TRBJ2-1	15	TRBD2	TRBV5-1	many	TGCGCCAGCAGCTTCGCTAGCGGGAGCTACAATGAGCAGTTCTTC	CASSFASGSYNEQFF
TRBJ2-1	15	-	TRBV18	many	TGTGCCAGCTCACCACAGCCAGAGGTGGGGTATGAGCAGTTCTTC	CASSPQPEVGYEQFF
TRBJ2-7	14	-	TRBV18	many	TGTGCCAGCTCACCAGGAAGCCCGCCTTTCGAGCAGTACTTC	CASSPGSPPFEQYF
TRBJ2-5	10	-	TRBV20-1	many	TGCAGTGCCAGGCGAGAGACCCAGTACTTC	CSARRETQYF
TRBJ1-2	12	-	TRBV27	many	TGTGCCAGCAGTGCCGGGACTGGTGGCTACACCTTC	CASSAGTGGYTF
TRBJ1-1	13	-	TRBV6-2/TRBV6-3	many	TGTGCCAGCAGTGACTTTCCGATGACTGAAGCTTTCTTT	CASSDFPMTEAFF
TRBJ2-3	16	TRBD2	TRBV6-2/TRBV6-3	many	TGTGCCAGCAGTTACCAAACGCGAGCGGGGGCAGATACGCAGTATTTT	CASSYQTRAGADTQYF
TRBJ2-3	14	-	TRBV29-1	many	TGCAGCGTACCCACTAGGGCGAACACAGATACGCAGTATTTT	CSVPTRANTDTQYF
TRBJ2-1	18	TRBD2	TRBV5-5	medium-sized	TGTGCCAGCAGCTTGGGGGTAGCGGGGGGTAGCTCCTACAATGAGCAGTTCTTC	CASSLGVAGGSSYNEQFF
TRBJ1-1	15	-	TRBV28	-	TGTGCCAGCATACCGACCCCAGGCACGAACACTGAAGCTTTCTTT	CASIPTPGTNTEAFF
TRBJ2-1	19	TRBD2	TRBV11-2	many	TGTGCCAGCAGCTTATTTGGGACTAGCGGGGGGAGCTCCTACAATGAGCAGTTCTTC	CASSLFGTSGGSSYNEQFF
TRBJ1-2	15	-	TRBV4-1	many	TGCGCCAGCAGCCTTTCCCCGGCAGGCAAGGGTGGCTACACCTTC	CASSLSPAGKGGYTF
TRBJ2-3	13	-	TRBV13	many	TGTGCCAGCAGCTTGGGGGTGACAGATACGCAGTATTTT	CASSLGVTDTQYF
TRBJ1-5	13	TRBD1	TRBV20-1	few	TGCAGTGCTAGAGAGACAGGGGTTCAGCCCCAGCATTTT	CSARETGVQPQHF
TRBJ2-2	21	TRBD2	TRBV12-3/TRBV12-4	-	TGTGCCAGCAGTTTTGCGCAGGGCAGCCGAGGACTAGGTTCCAACACCGGGGAGCTGTTTTTT	CASSFAQGSRGLGSNTGELFF
TRBJ1-1	14	-	TRBV28	many	TGTGCCAGCAGTTGGACCTCCCTGGGGGCTGAAGCTTTCTTT	CASSWTSLGAEAFF
TRBJ1-1	12	-	TRBV5-6	many	TGTGCCAGCAGCGGGTGGGGCACTGAAGCTTTCTTT	CASSGWGTEAFF
TRBJ2-2	20	-	TRBV28	-	-	CATHQGNTGELFFFLFFFFF
TRBJ2-7	15	TRBD2	TRBV7-9	many	TGTGCCAGCAGCTTTAGCGGGGGCCTTACCTACGAGCAGTACTTC	CASSFSGGLTYEQYF
TRBJ2-7	14	-	TRBV11-2	many	TGTGCCAGCAGCTTTTACGGCTCTCTTCCCGAGCAGTACTTC	CASSFYGSLPEQYF